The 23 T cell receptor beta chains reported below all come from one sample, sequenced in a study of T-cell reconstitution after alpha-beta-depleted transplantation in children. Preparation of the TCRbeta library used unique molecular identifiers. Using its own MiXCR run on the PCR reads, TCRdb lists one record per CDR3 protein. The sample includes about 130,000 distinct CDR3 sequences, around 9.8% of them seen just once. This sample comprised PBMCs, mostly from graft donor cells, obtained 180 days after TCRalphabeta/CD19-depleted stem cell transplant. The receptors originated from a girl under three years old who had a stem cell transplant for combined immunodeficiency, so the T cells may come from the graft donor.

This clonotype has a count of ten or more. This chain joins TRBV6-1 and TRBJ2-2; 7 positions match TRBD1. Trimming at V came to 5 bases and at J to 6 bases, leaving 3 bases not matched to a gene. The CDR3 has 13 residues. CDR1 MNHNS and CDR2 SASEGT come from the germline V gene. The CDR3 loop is CASSRQGAGELFF. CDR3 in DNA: TGTGCCAGCAGTCGACAGGGCGCCGGGGAGCTGTTTTTT.

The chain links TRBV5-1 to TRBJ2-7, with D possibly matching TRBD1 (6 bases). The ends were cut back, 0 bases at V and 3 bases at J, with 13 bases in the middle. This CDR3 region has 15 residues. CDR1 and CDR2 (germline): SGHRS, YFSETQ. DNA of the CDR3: TGCGCCAGCAGCTTGGGAACGGGACACTTCTACGAGCAGTACTTC. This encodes CASSLGTGHFYEQYF.

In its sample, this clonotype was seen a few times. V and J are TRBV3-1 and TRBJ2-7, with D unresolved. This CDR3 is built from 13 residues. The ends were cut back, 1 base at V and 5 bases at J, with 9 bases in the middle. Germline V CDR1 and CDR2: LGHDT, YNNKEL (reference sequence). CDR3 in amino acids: CASSQGALNEQYF. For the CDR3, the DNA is TGTGCCAGCAGCCAAGGGGCGTTGAACGAGCAGTACTTC.

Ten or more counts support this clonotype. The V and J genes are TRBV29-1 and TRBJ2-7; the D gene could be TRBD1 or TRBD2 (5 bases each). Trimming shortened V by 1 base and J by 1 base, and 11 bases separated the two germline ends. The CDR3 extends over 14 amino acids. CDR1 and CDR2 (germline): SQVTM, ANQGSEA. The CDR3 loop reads CSVEGQWGSYEQYF. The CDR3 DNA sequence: TGCAGCGTTGAAGGACAGTGGGGGTCCTACGAGCAGTACTTC.

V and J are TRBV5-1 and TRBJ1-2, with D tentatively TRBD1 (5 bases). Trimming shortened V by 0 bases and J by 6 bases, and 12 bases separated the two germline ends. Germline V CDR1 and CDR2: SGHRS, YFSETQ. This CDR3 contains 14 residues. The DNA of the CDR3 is TGCGCCAGCAGCTTGGCCGGGGGAGCGGATGGCTACACCTTC. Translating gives CASSLAGGADGYTF. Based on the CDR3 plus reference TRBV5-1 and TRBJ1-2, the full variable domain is KAGVTQTPRYLIKTRGQQVTLSCSPISGHRSVSWYQQTPGQGLQFLFEYFSETQRNKGNFPGRFSGRQFSNSRSEMNVSTLELGDSALYLCASSLAGGADGYTFGSGTRLTVV.

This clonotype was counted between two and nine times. CDR3: CASSWGQGGSYEQYF. In nucleotides, the CDR3 is TGTGCCAGCAGCTGGGGACAGGGAGGATCCTACGAGCAGTACTTC. V usage is TRBV9 and J usage is TRBJ2-7; 9 bases fit TRBD1. The CDR3 is 15 residues long. CDR1 and CDR2 (germline): SGDLS, YYNGEE. The J segment lost 1 base and the V segment lost 4 bases, leaving 6 bases of the junction unmatched.

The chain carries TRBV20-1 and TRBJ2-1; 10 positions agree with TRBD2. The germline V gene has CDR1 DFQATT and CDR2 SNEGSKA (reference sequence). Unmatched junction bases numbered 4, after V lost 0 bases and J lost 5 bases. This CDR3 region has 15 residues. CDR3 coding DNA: TGCAGTGCTAGAGAGACTAGCGGGCGTAACAATGAGCAGTTCTTC. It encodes CSARETSGRNNEQFF.

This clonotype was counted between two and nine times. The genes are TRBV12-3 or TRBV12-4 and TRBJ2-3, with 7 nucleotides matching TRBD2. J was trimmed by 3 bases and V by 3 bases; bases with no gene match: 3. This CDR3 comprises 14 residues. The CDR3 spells CASSFSSGTDTQYF. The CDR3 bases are TGTGCCAGCAGTTTCTCTAGCGGAACAGATACGCAGTATTTT.

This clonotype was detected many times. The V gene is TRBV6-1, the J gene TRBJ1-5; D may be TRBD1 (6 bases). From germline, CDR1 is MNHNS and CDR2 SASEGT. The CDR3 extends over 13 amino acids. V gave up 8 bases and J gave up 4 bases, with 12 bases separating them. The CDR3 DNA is TGTGCCAGCGGCTTCGACAGGAATCAGCCCCAGCATTTT. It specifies CASGFDRNQPQHF.

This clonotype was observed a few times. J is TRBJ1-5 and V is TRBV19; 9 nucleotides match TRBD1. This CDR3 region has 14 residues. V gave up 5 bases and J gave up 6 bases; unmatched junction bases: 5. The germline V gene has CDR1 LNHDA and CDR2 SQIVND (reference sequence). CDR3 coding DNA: TGTGCCAGTAGTGTCGACAGGGGGAGTCAGCCCCAGCATTTT. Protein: CASSVDRGSQPQHF.

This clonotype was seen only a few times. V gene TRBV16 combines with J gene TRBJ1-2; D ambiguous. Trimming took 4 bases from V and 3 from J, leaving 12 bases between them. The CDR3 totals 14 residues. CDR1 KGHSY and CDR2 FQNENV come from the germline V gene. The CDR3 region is CASSPRRADYGYTF. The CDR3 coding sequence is TGTGCCAGCAGCCCCCGCAGAGCCGACTATGGCTACACCTTC.

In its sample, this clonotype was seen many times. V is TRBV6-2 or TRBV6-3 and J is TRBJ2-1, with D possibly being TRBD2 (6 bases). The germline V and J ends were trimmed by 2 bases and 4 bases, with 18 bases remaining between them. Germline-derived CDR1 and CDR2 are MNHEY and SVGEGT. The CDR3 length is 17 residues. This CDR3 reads CASSYARGPFKYNEQFF. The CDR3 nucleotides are TGTGCCAGCAGTTACGCGCGGGGACCCTTCAAGTACAATGAGCAGTTCTTC.

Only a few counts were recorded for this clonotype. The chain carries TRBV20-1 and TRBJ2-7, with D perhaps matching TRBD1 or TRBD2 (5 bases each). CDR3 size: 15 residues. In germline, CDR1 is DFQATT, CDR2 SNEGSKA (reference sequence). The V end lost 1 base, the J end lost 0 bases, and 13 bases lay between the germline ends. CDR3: CSARGRDRSSYEQYF. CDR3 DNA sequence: TGCAGTGCTAGAGGAAGGGACCGGAGCTCCTACGAGCAGTACTTC.

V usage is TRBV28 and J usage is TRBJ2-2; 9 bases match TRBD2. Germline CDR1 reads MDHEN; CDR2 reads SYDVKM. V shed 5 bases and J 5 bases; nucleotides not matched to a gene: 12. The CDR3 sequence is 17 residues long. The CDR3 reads CASSTTYGTSPTGELFF. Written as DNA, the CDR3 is TGTGCCAGCAGTACAACTTACGGGACTAGCCCTACCGGGGAGCTGTTTTTT.

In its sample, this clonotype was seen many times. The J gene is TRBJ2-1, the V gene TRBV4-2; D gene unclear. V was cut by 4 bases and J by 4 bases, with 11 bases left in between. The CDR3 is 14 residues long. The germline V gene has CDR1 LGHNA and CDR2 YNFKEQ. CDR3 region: CASSLKLQYNEQFF. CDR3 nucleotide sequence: TGTGCCAGCAGCCTAAAACTCCAATACAATGAGCAGTTCTTC.

CDR3 region: CASSLKRGGVETQYF. The CDR3 DNA reads TGTGCCAGCAGCTTAAAGAGGGGAGGAGTAGAGACCCAGTACTTC. J is TRBJ2-5 and V is TRBV7-2, with D possibly matching TRBD2 (6 bases). The germline V and J ends were trimmed by 2 bases and 4 bases, with 14 bases remaining between them. The CDR3 consists of 15 residues. Germline V CDR1 and CDR2: SGHTA, FQGNSA.

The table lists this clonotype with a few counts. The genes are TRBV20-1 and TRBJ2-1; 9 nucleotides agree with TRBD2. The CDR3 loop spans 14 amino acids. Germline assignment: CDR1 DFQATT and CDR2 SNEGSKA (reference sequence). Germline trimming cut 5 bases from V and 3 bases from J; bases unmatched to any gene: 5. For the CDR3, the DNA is TGCAGTGCTTCCGCGGGAGGGTACTACAATGAGCAGTTCTTC. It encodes CSASAGGYYNEQFF.

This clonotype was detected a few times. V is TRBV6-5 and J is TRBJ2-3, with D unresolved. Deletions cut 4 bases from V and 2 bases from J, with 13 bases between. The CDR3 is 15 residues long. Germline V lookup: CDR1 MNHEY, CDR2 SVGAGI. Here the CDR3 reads CASSSRTRTTDTQYF. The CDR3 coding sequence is TGTGCCAGCAGTTCCCGGACCCGCACCACAGATACGCAGTATTTT.

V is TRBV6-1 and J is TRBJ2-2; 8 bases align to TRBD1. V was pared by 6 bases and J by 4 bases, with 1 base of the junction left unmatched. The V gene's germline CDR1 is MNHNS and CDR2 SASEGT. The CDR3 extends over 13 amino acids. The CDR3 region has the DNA TGTGCCAGCAGGACAGGGGCCACCGGGGAGCTGTTTTTT. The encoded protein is CASRTGATGELFF.

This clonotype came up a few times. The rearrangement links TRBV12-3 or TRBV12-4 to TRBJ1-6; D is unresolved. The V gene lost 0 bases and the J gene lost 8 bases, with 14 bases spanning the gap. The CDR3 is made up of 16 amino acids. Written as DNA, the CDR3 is TGTGCCAGCAGTTTAGCCCTGGGGATAGGCGATTCACCCCTCCACTTT. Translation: CASSLALGIGDSPLHF.

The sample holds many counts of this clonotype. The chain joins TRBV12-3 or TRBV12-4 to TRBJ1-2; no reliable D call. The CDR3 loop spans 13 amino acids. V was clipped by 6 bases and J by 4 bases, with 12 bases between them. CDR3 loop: CASSPGGAYGYTF. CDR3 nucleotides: TGTGCCAGCAGCCCGGGCGGCGCCTATGGCTACACCTTC.

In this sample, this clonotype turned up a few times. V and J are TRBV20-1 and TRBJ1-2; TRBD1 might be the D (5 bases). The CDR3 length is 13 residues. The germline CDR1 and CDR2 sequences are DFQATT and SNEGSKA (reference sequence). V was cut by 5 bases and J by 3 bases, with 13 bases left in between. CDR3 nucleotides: TGCAGTGCTGGGGGGGGTGTCTACTATGGCTACACCTTC. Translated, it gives CSAGGGVYYGYTF.

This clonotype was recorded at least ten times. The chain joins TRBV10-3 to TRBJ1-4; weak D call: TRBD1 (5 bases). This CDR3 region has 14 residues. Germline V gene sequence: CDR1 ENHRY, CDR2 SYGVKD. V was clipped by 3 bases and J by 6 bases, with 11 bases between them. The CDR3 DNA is TGTGCCATCAGTGATTGGGGCGAGGATGAAAAACTGTTTTTT. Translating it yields CAISDWGEDEKLFF.